This T cell receptor beta chain comes out of a study of blood T cells in healthy people across ages. Primed by a sample-barcoded 5' primer and a J-beta primer mix, a second PCR proceeded for about 6 to 11 cycles. A single record per CDR3 protein comes from TCRdb applying MiXCR to the 5' RACE reads. The data contain 600,000 to 850,000 distinct CDR3 sequences, just under 25% of them singletons. Germline V gene lookup returns CDR1 SQVTM and CDR2 ANQGSEA. The CDR3 has 13 residues. V gave up 8 bases and J gave up 3 bases, with 16 bases separating them. Extraction of total RNA produced a minimum of 5.5 micrograms from each sample. This same sample was also part of a study on T cells of mothers and their children.

This clonotype was sampled from a boy younger than 18 in good health. V is TRBV29-1 and J is TRBJ2-5, with D possibly TRBD2 on 6 matching bases. Sequenced input: blood. CDR3 sequence (DNA): TGCAGCTCCGTCTCGGGCGGGGAAGAGACCCAGTACTTC. The encoded protein is CSSVSGGEETQYF.